This T cell receptor (beta chain) appears in the sequencing data of a study of Graves' ophthalmopathy and Graves' hyperthyroidism. Study-wide results and limits: A model built from 13 signatures distinguished ophthalmopathy from stable hyperthyroidism with 87.88% sensitivity and approximately 81% specificity.

Amplified material comprised TCR beta CDR3 regions derived from RNA transcripts. The library came from an HTBI-primed first-round RT-PCR and a second-round multiplex PCR. TCRdb re-called the multiplex PCR reads with MiXCR, one entry per CDR3 protein. The sample has 200,000 to 250,000 distinct CDR3 sequences, roughly 21% seen once. Details on this clonotype: The antigen is unknown.

With a duration under 3 months, ophthalmopathy in the donors showed moderate-to-severe activity, CAS ≥3 and NOSPECS ≥4. Germline-derived CDR1 and CDR2 are MGHDK and SYGVNS. The V gene lost 10 bases and the J gene lost 2 bases, with 15 bases spanning the gap. The length of the CDR3 is 13 residues. The chain uses TRBV25-1 and TRBJ2-7; tentative D call: TRBD2 (5 bases). The sequenced material came from peripheral blood. The source is a woman between 50 and 59 years old with Graves' ophthalmopathy. CDR3 DNA: TGTGCCACCACGGGAACAGTCCCCTACGAGCAGTACTTC. This codes for CATTGTVPYEQYF.